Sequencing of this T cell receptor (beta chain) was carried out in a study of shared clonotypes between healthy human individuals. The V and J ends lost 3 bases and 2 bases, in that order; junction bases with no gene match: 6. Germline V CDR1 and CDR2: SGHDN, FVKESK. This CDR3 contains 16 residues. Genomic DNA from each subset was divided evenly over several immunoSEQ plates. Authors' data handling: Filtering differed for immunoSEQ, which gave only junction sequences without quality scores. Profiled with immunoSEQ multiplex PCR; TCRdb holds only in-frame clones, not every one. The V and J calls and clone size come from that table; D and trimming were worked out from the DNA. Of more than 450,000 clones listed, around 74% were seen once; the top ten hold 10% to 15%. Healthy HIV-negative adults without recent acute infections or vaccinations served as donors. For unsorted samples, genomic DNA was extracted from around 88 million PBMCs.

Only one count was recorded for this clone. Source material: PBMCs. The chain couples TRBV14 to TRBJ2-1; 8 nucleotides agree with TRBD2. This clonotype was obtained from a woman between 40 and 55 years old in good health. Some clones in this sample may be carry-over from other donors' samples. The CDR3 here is CASSQHGTRPYNEQFF. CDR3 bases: TGTGCCAGCAGCCAGCACGGGACTAGGCCCTACAATGAGCAGTTCTTC.